These 22 T cell receptor beta chains were all obtained from the same sample, sequenced in a study of T cell responses to AZD1222 COVID-19 vaccine. Repertoires were generated with immunoSEQ multiplex PCR, while TCRdb's copy carries only in-frame clones and drops some. The data contain 100,000 to 150,000 clones, around 87% of them seen just once; the ten biggest clones take up about 10%. The sequencing used peripheral blood, collected on day 0 of AZD1222 vaccination. Source of these receptors: an adult in good health.

V is TRBV7-9 and J is TRBJ1-3; D unclear. The CDR3 runs to 12 residues. The germline CDR1 and CDR2 sequences are SEHNR and FQNEAQ (reference sequence). V lost 6 bases and J 4 bases, leaving 7 bases between the germline ends. The CDR3 sequence is CASSRTGNTIYF. CDR3 sequence (DNA): TGTGCCAGCAGTCGTACAGGAAACACCATATATTTT. Using reference TRBV7-9 and TRBJ1-3 for the parts outside the CDR3, the full variable domain is DTGVSQNPRHKITKRGQNVTFRCDPISEHNRLYWYRQTLGQGPEFLTYFQNEAQLEKSRLLSDRFSAERPKGSFSTLEIQRTEQGDSAMYLCASSRTGNTIYFGEGSWLTVV.

The rearrangement uses TRBV24-1 and TRBJ1-5, with 9 bases matching TRBD1. Looked up from germline, CDR1 is KGHDR and CDR2 is SFDVKD. This CDR3 has 18 amino acids. The V gene end was trimmed by 4 bases and the J gene end by 0 bases; junction bases not matched to a gene: 9. The CDR3: CATSDTRDREVSNQPQHF. The DNA for the CDR3 is TGTGCCACCAGTGACACCCGGGACAGGGAGGTTAGCAATCAGCCCCAGCATTTT.

This clone has just one count. The rearrangement links TRBV7-2 to TRBJ1-2, with TRBD1 identical over 7 bases. There are 14 residues in the CDR3. The V segment lost 1 base and the J segment 4 bases; nucleotides outside the gene matches: 3. Germline-derived CDR1 and CDR2 are SGHTA and FQGNSA. CDR3 sequence: CASSLGGGSYGYTF. The CDR3 bases are TGTGCCAGCAGCTTAGGAGGGGGCAGCTATGGCTACACCTTC.

The chain couples TRBV10-3 to TRBJ2-5; a possible D gene is TRBD2 (5 bases). The V end lost 3 bases, the J end lost 6 bases, and 11 bases lay between the germline ends. The length of the CDR3 is 13 residues. Germline CDR1 ENHRY, CDR2 SYGVKD. CDR3 loop: CAISESGGQTQYF. CDR3 DNA sequence: TGTGCCATCAGTGAATCGGGCGGGCAGACCCAGTACTTC.

J is TRBJ1-4 and V is TRBV25-1; tentatively, D is TRBD1 (5 bases). V gave up 7 bases and J gave up 5 bases, with 8 bases separating them. The CDR3 runs 12 residues. The germline gives CDR1 MGHDK, CDR2 SYGVNS. The CDR3 loop reads CASTRGNEKLFF. CDR3 in DNA: TGTGCCAGCACCCGGGGGAATGAAAAACTGTTTTTT.

This clone was seen a single time. This rearrangement joins TRBV4-1 to TRBJ2-2; D is unresolved. Germline V gene data show CDR1 as MGHRA and CDR2 as YSYEKL. The CDR3 has 16 amino acids. Trimming took 1 base from V and 5 from J, leaving 14 bases between them. CDR3 amino acids: CASSQGDIRKTGELFF. CDR3 nucleotides: TGCGCCAGCAGCCAAGGAGATATCCGCAAGACCGGGGAGCTGTTTTTT.

The chain employs TRBV28 and TRBJ1-2; D unclear. With 6 bases removed from V and 2 bases from J, the gap between germline ends came to 13 bases. This CDR3 contains 14 residues. Germline V lookup: CDR1 MDHEN, CDR2 SYDVKM. CDR3 nucleotide sequence: TGTGCCAGCAGCCCCACCCAGGAGAACTATGGCTACACCTTC. As protein: CASSPTQENYGYTF.

CDR3 loop: CASSFGHRNYEQYF. The CDR3 region has the DNA TGTGCCAGCAGTTTTGGACACCGAAACTACGAGCAGTACTTC. The chain couples TRBV28 to TRBJ2-7; TRBD1 might be the D (5 bases). Between the trimmed V and J ends, which lost 3 bases and 3 bases, there was a span of 12 bases. Per the germline V gene, CDR1 is MDHEN and CDR2 is SYDVKM. There are 14 residues in the CDR3.

The chain uses TRBV2 and TRBJ2-1, with TRBD2 matching over 7 bases. The CDR3 contains 13 residues. The junction had 5 bases not matched to a gene; V was cut back by 8 bases and J by 4 bases. In germline, CDR1 is SNHLY, CDR2 FYNNEI. CDR3 DNA: TGTGCCAGCGGCGGGAGCATATACAATGAGCAGTTCTTC. It codes for CASGGSIYNEQFF. Full variable domain (outside the CDR3, taken from reference TRBV2 and TRBJ2-1): EPEVTQTPSHQVTQMGQEVILRCVPISNHLYFYWYRQILGQKVEFLVSFYNNEISEKSEIFDDQFSVERPDGSNFTLKIRSTKLEDSAMYFCASGGSIYNEQFFGPGTRLTVL.

This clone was picked up a small number of times. The chain couples TRBV5-1 to TRBJ2-2; perhaps D is TRBD1 or TRBD2 (6 bases each). The CDR3 covers 15 residues. Trimming took off 0 bases at V and 5 bases at J, with 11 bases between the two ends. Germline-derived CDR1 and CDR2 are SGHRS and YFSETQ. The CDR3 DNA is TGCGCCAGCAGCTTGGGGGGGGCGCAGACCGGGGAGCTGTTTTTT. This gives the protein CASSLGGAQTGELFF.

V gene TRBV9 combines with J gene TRBJ1-3; possibly TRBD1 for D (5 bases). Per the germline V gene, CDR1 is SGDLS and CDR2 is YYNGEE. Trimming shortened V by 3 bases and J by 4 bases, and 14 bases separated the two germline ends. The CDR3 loop spans 15 amino acids. The DNA for the CDR3 is TGTGCCAGCAGCGGCGAGGAGGGGTTCGGAAACACCATATATTTT. Translation gives CASSGEEGFGNTIYF.

The chain links TRBV13 to TRBJ2-1; TRBD2 matches at 7 bases. The CDR3 has 17 residues. The V segment lost 5 bases and the J segment 0 bases; nucleotides outside the gene matches: 10. Germline V gene data show CDR1 as PRHDT and CDR2 as FYEKMQ (reference sequence). CDR3 sequence (DNA): TGTGCCAGCAGCACCTCTCTAGCGGCCGTCTCCTACAATGAGCAGTTCTTC. It codes for CASSTSLAAVSYNEQFF.

The CDR3 DNA reads TGTGCCAGCAGCAGACAGGGATGGGGCTACACCTTC. Encoded protein: CASSRQGWGYTF. This sequence joins TRBV13 and TRBJ1-2; 7 nucleotides match TRBD1. V was pared by 5 bases and J by 8 bases, with 5 bases of the junction left unmatched. The CDR3 is 12 amino acids. CDR1 and CDR2 (germline): PRHDT, FYEKMQ (reference sequence).

This chain uses TRBV12-3 or TRBV12-4 with TRBJ2-2; D ambiguous. The CDR3 covers 13 residues. Trimming stripped 6 bases from V and 7 bases from J, with 12 bases between. CDR3 sequence (DNA): TGTGCCAGCAGGAGATCGTTTGGCGGGGAGCTGTTTTTT. This gives the protein CASRRSFGGELFF.

The V gene is TRBV2, the J gene TRBJ2-7; TRBD1 matches at 7 bases. CDR1 and CDR2 (germline): SNHLY, FYNNEI. The V gene end was trimmed by 2 bases and the J gene end by 4 bases; junction bases not matched to a gene: 5. The CDR3 runs 14 residues. CDR3 bases: TGTGCCAGCAGTGAACAAGGACAGGCATACGAGCAGTACTTC. Its translation: CASSEQGQAYEQYF.

The genes are TRBV24-1 and TRBJ1-1; TRBD1 agrees at 8 bases. Germline CDR1 and CDR2: KGHDR and SFDVKD. This CDR3 is built from 13 residues. Losses at the gene ends were 10 bases for V and 1 base for J; bases not matched to a gene: 4. The CDR3 reads CATRQGTNTEAFF. The CDR3 DNA follows: TGTGCCACGCGACAGGGGACGAACACTGAAGCTTTCTTT.

This sequence joins TRBV13 and TRBJ2-7; the D gene is possibly TRBD1 (6 bases). Trimming shortened V by 2 bases and J by 6 bases, and 8 bases separated the two germline ends. Germline CDR1 PRHDT, CDR2 FYEKMQ (reference sequence). The length of the CDR3 is 12 residues. The CDR3 here is CASSLTGSEQYF. In DNA form, the CDR3 reads TGTGCCAGCAGCTTAACAGGGAGCGAGCAGTACTTC. Filled out from reference TRBV13 and TRBJ2-7, the complete variable domain reads AAGVIQSPRHLIKEKRETATLKCYPIPRHDTVYWYQQGPGQDPQFLISFYEKMQSDKGSIPDRFSAQQFSDYHSELNMSSLELGDSALYFCASSLTGSEQYFGPGTRLTVT.

The chain employs TRBV5-1 and TRBJ2-5, with TRBD2 as a possible D gene (6 bases). Between the trimmed V and J ends, which lost 1 base and 7 bases, there was a span of 26 bases. Germline CDR1 and CDR2: SGHRS and YFSETQ. CDR3 size: 18 residues. The CDR3, as DNA: TGCGCCAGCAGCTTGAGGGCCTCGCTAGCGTCGGGTTTGGTGACCCAGTACTTC. Its protein is CASSLRASLASGLVTQYF.

The chain recombines TRBV30 with TRBJ2-7, with a weak D call TRBD1 (6 bases). This CDR3 region has 17 residues. Per the germline V gene, CDR1 is GTSNPN and CDR2 is SVGIG (reference sequence). The ends were cut back, 8 bases at V and 3 bases at J, with 29 bases in the middle. The CDR3 sequence is CAAKGRGGDTAVYEQYF. For the CDR3, the DNA is TGTGCCGCGAAGGGGCGAGGGGGTGACACTGCGGTCTACGAGCAGTACTTC.

V and J are TRBV10-3 and TRBJ1-2; 10 bases map to TRBD1. The germline V gene encodes CDR1 ENHRY and CDR2 SYGVKD. V gave up 7 bases and J gave up 4 bases; unmatched junction bases: 6. The CDR3 length is 14 residues. CDR3 in amino acids: CAINRGQGTYGYTF. The CDR3 bases are TGTGCCATCAATAGGGGACAGGGGACCTATGGCTACACCTTC.

In its sample, this clone was seen a few times. This chain links TRBV5-1 with TRBJ2-7; TRBD1 aligns across 9 bases. There are 14 residues in the CDR3. Germline trimming cut 4 bases from V and 9 bases from J; bases unmatched to any gene: 11. CDR1 and CDR2 from the germline V gene are SGHRS and YFSETQ. DNA for the CDR3: TGCGCCAGCAGCCGGGACAGGGAAATCGGTGGGCAGTACTTC. Its translation is CASSRDREIGGQYF.

This clone has a single count. This chain connects TRBV28 to TRBJ2-1, with 9 bases matching TRBD1. The V gene end was trimmed by 4 bases and the J gene end by 7 bases; junction bases not matched to a gene: 5. Germline lookup yields CDR1 MDHEN and CDR2 SYDVKM. CDR3 size: 14 residues. In DNA form, the CDR3 reads TGTGCCAGCAGTTCCGGGACAGGGTTAAATGAGCAGTTCTTC. Translation gives CASSSGTGLNEQFF.